This TCR beta chain came from a study of blood T cells in healthy people across ages. Study results and limitations: Researchers judged that diversity estimates from one million T cells fell short of true values.

A minimum of 6.5 million PBMCs was isolated per sample. The table lists this clonotype with a count of one. Its antigen remains unidentified. CDR3 size: 13 residues. V was trimmed by 5 bases and J by 12 bases, leaving 20 bases between them. Germline CDR1 reads DFQATT; CDR2 reads SNEGSKA (reference sequence). Sample-barcoded 5' priming and a J-beta primer mix drove a second PCR of roughly 6 to 12 cycles. Via MiXCR, TCRdb re-called the 5' RACE reads, giving one row per CDR3 protein. This sample has over a million distinct CDR3 sequences, with 45% found just once. The TCR comes from a woman aged 55-70 years in good health. V usage is TRBV20-1 and J usage is TRBJ2-1; the D gene could be TRBD1 or TRBD2 (5 bases each). The source material was blood. The CDR3 is CSADRDPEMRQFF. CDR3 in DNA: TGCAGTGCTGACCGGGACCCCGAAATGAGGCAGTTCTTC.